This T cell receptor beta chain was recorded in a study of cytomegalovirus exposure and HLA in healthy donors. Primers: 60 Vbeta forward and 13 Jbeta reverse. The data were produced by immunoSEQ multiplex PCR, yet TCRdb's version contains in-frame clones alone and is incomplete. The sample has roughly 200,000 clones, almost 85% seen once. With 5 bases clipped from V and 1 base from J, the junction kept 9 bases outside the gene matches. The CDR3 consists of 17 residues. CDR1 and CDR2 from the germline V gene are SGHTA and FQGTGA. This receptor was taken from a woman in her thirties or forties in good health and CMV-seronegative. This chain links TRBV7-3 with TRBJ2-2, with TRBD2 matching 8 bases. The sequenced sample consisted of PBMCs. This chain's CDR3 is CASSGGGTRGNTGELFF. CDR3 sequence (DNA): TGTGCCAGCAGCGGCGGGGGGACTAGGGGGAACACCGGGGAGCTGTTTTTT.